A single sample gave rise to the 27 T cell receptor beta chains below, sequenced in a study of PD-1 blockade in classical Hodgkin lymphoma. Assay: immunoSEQ multiplex PCR; the TCRdb copy retains only in-frame clones and omits some. The table has some 96,000 clones, about 93% seen once. This sample's time point: cycle 4 day 1 (C4D1), after less than 7 weeks of nivolumab. The patients all showed relapse after autologous stem cell transplantation, while their brentuximab vedotin exposure varied. The sample consisted of peripheral blood mononuclear cells (PBMCs), taken before the fourth cycle of nivolumab. The source of these receptors is a human donor with classical Hodgkin lymphoma.

The rearrangement joins TRBV5-1 to TRBJ2-7, with D possibly being TRBD1 (6 bases). The CDR3 sequence is 13 residues long. Germline assignment: CDR1 SGHRS and CDR2 YFSETQ. V was clipped by 7 bases and J by 6 bases, with 17 bases between them. The CDR3 DNA follows: TGCGCCAGCGCACGAAAATCAGGGGTCGAGCAGTACTTC. Translated: CASARKSGVEQYF. Drawing the rest from reference TRBV5-1 and TRBJ2-7, the complete variable domain is KAGVTQTPRYLIKTRGQQVTLSCSPISGHRSVSWYQQTPGQGLQFLFEYFSETQRNKGNFPGRFSGRQFSNSRSEMNVSTLELGDSALYLCASARKSGVEQYFGPGTRLTVT.

This sequence joins TRBV10-3 and TRBJ1-1; D gene ambiguous. CDR3 length: 14 amino acids. Germline CDR1 ENHRY, CDR2 SYGVKD. The ends were cut back, 4 bases at V and 5 bases at J, with 14 bases in the middle. CDR3 nucleotides: TGTGCCATCAGTGTTGAGCACTCGAGGACTGAAGCTTTCTTT. It specifies CAISVEHSRTEAFF.

This chain links TRBV9 with TRBJ2-1; D gene unclear. V lost 3 bases, J lost 9 bases, and 13 bases lay in between. This CDR3 comprises 13 residues. Germline V gene lookup returns CDR1 SGDLS and CDR2 YYNGEE. The CDR3: CASSDSSGGEQFF. The DNA for the CDR3 is TGTGCCAGCAGCGACAGTTCGGGTGGTGAGCAGTTCTTC.

The rearrangement links TRBV7-2 to TRBJ1-2, with D tentatively TRBD1 (5 bases). The V end was cut by 5 bases, the J end by 1 base, with 11 bases between. This CDR3 region has 14 residues. Germline V lookup: CDR1 SGHTA, CDR2 FQGNSA. DNA of the CDR3: TGTGCCAGCAGCGGAATCAGGGTTAACTATGGCTACACCTTC. It codes for CASSGIRVNYGYTF. Drawing the rest from reference TRBV7-2 and TRBJ1-2, the complete variable domain is GAGVSQSPSNKVTEKGKDVELRCDPISGHTALYWYRQSLGQGLEFLIYFQGNSAPDKSGLPSDRFSAERTGGSVSTLTIQRTQQEDSAVYLCASSGIRVNYGYTFGSGTRLTVV.

This CDR3 reads CASSVTPSGRYNEQFF. CDR3 DNA: TGTGCCAGCAGTGTAACCCCTAGCGGCAGATACAATGAGCAGTTCTTC. V usage is TRBV2 and J usage is TRBJ2-1, with 7 positions matching TRBD2. Germline V gives CDR1 SNHLY, CDR2 FYNNEI. Trimming at V came to 4 bases and at J to 4 bases, leaving 10 bases not matched to a gene. This CDR3 region has 16 residues.

The chain recombines TRBV7-9 with TRBJ1-2, with D hard to call. This CDR3 region has 12 residues. The germline gives CDR1 SEHNR, CDR2 FQNEAQ (reference sequence). The germline V and J ends were trimmed by 2 bases and 3 bases, with 4 bases remaining between them. CDR3 sequence: CASSLNDYGYTF. The DNA of the CDR3 is TGTGCCAGCAGCTTAAATGACTATGGCTACACCTTC.

Only one count was recorded for this clone. This chain connects TRBV4-2 to TRBJ2-1, with D perhaps TRBD2 (6 bases). The CDR3 contains 17 residues. Trimming removed 3 bases from V and 7 bases from J, with 22 bases in between. Germline CDR1 is LGHNA and CDR2 is YNFKEQ. The CDR3 nucleotides are TGTGCCAGCAGCCACCAGTCCGCACTAGCCCGTATTAATGAGCAGTTCTTC. This codes for CASSHQSALARINEQFF.

The chain recombines TRBV5-1 with TRBJ1-3; D is unclear. There are 16 residues in the CDR3. The germline gives CDR1 SGHRS, CDR2 YFSETQ. Trimming left V 0 bases short and J 0 bases short, with 10 bases between. CDR3 coding DNA: TGCGCCAGCAGCTTGGCCCCCCCCTACTCTGGAAACACCATATATTTT. It encodes CASSLAPPYSGNTIYF.

J is TRBJ2-7 and V is TRBV6-5; 11 nucleotides agree with TRBD1. Trimming cost V 10 bases and J 2 bases; bases outside gene matches: 4. The germline CDR1 and CDR2 sequences are MNHEY and SVGAGI. The CDR3 length is 13 residues. CDR3 in DNA: TGTGCCACCCGGGACAGGGGGACCTACGAGCAGTACTTC. It is translated as CATRDRGTYEQYF.

The chain joins TRBV13 to TRBJ2-5; tentatively, D is TRBD2 (6 bases). The CDR3 sequence is 14 residues long. Germline V gene data show CDR1 as PRHDT and CDR2 as FYEKMQ (reference sequence). The germline V and J ends were trimmed by 2 bases and 2 bases, with 9 bases remaining between them. This chain's CDR3 is CASSLRDSQETQYF. As DNA, the CDR3 is TGTGCCAGCAGCTTACGGGACTCTCAAGAGACCCAGTACTTC.

The gene calls are TRBV30 and TRBJ1-1; D uncertain. Germline V gives CDR1 GTSNPN, CDR2 SVGIG (reference sequence). Trimming took off 4 bases at V and 2 bases at J, with 8 bases between the two ends. This CDR3 contains 12 residues. The CDR3 here is CAWTDFNTEAFF. The DNA for the CDR3 is TGTGCCTGGACAGATTTCAACACTGAAGCTTTCTTT.

This chain links TRBV30 with TRBJ2-6, with 7 bases identical to TRBD1. Per the germline V gene, CDR1 is GTSNPN and CDR2 is SVGIG (reference sequence). This CDR3 contains 19 residues. V trimming: 3 bases; J trimming: 0 bases; junction bases outside the gene matches: 14. CDR3 sequence (DNA): TGTGCCTGGAGGGAGCTGACAGGGACCTCCTACTCTGGGGCCAACGTCCTGACTTTC. Its translation is CAWRELTGTSYSGANVLTF.

This clone was picked up a small number of times. The CDR3 spells CAPRGGFGAQHF. The CDR3 nucleotides read TGTGCCCCGAGGGGAGGATTTGGGGCCCAGCATTTT. The chain joins TRBV19 to TRBJ1-5; D is possibly TRBD1 (5 bases). This CDR3 is 12 amino acids long. Germline V lookup: CDR1 LNHDA, CDR2 SQIVND (reference sequence). V gave up 11 bases and J gave up 11 bases, with 19 bases separating them.

The genes are TRBV5-1 and TRBJ1-5, with D unclear. The ends were cut back, 2 bases at V and 4 bases at J, with 7 bases in the middle. Germline V gives CDR1 SGHRS, CDR2 YFSETQ. The CDR3 consists of 13 residues. CDR3 loop: CASSLDTNQPQHF. The CDR3, as DNA: TGCGCCAGCAGCTTAGACACAAATCAGCCCCAGCATTTT.

The J gene is TRBJ2-4, the V gene TRBV27; D ambiguous. The V gene lost 6 bases and the J gene lost 4 bases, with 10 bases spanning the gap. The V gene's germline CDR1 is MNHEY and CDR2 SMNVEV (reference sequence). The length of the CDR3 is 13 residues. DNA for the CDR3: TGTGCCAGCAGCCCCCTTTCAAAAAACATTCAGTACTTC. The encoded protein is CASSPLSKNIQYF.

The V gene is TRBV27, the J gene TRBJ2-7; D perhaps matches TRBD1 (6 bases). Deletions cut 8 bases from V and 0 bases from J, with 14 bases between. Per germline, CDR1 MNHEY and CDR2 SMNVEV (reference sequence). The CDR3 loop spans 14 amino acids. CDR3 in DNA: TGTGCCAGCCACGGCAGGGGTTACTCCTACGAGCAGTACTTC. Protein: CASHGRGYSYEQYF.

This clone was found once. The chain recombines TRBV7-9 with TRBJ2-1; 9 bases are a match to TRBD2. Germline V gene data show CDR1 as SEHNR and CDR2 as FQNEAQ (reference sequence). CDR3 length: 17 residues. V gave up 2 bases and J gave up 9 bases; unmatched junction bases: 14. The CDR3 DNA reads TGTGCCAGCAGCTTACGGCGGGAGGGCCAATTCGGGGGTGAGCAGTTCTTC. Protein: CASSLRREGQFGGEQFF.

This chain joins TRBV30 and TRBJ2-7; 10 bases line up with TRBD2. V shed 2 bases, J shed 1 base, and the junction held 5 bases outside the gene matches. Germline V lookup: CDR1 GTSNPN, CDR2 SVGIG (reference sequence). The CDR3 is 15 amino acids. As DNA, the CDR3 is TGTGCCTGGAGTCTAAGGACTAGCGGATCCTACGAGCAGTACTTC. Protein product: CAWSLRTSGSYEQYF. The full variable domain, in which reference TRBV30 and TRBJ2-7 provide the parts outside the CDR3, is SQTIHQWPATLVQPVGSPLSLECTVEGTSNPNLYWYRQAAGRGLQLLFYSVGIGQISSEVPQNLSASRPQDRQFILSSKKLLLSDSGFYLCAWSLRTSGSYEQYFGPGTRLTVT.

The rearrangement links TRBV7-8 to TRBJ2-7; D is undetermined. In germline, CDR1 is SGHVS, CDR2 FQNEAQ. The CDR3 sequence is 15 residues long. Trimming removed 2 bases from V and 10 bases from J, with 21 bases in between. CDR3 protein: CASSLLGERTESQYF. The DNA for the CDR3 is TGTGCCAGCAGCTTACTCGGCGAGCGCACAGAAAGTCAGTACTTC.

The genes are TRBV28 and TRBJ2-3; tentatively, D is TRBD1 (6 bases). V gave up 7 bases and J gave up 4 bases, with 18 bases separating them. This CDR3 is built from 15 residues. Germline V gene sequence: CDR1 MDHEN, CDR2 SYDVKM. CDR3 DNA: TGTGCCAGCACCCCCCCACGTCAGGGGCCAGATACGCAGTATTTT. Amino acids: CASTPPRQGPDTQYF.

The chain uses TRBV29-1 and TRBJ2-1; 7 nucleotides line up with TRBD2. CDR1 and CDR2 (germline): SQVTM, ANQGSEA. Trimming at V came to 1 base and at J to 0 bases, leaving 3 bases not matched to a gene. The CDR3 runs to 15 residues. CDR3: CSVEASGSSYNEQFF. CDR3 bases: TGCAGCGTTGAAGCTAGCGGCAGCTCCTACAATGAGCAGTTCTTC.

The genes are TRBV27 and TRBJ2-7; perhaps TRBD1 as D (5 bases). Deletions cut 5 bases from V and 3 bases from J, with 8 bases between. This CDR3 comprises 12 residues. Germline V lookup: CDR1 MNHEY, CDR2 SMNVEV (reference sequence). The CDR3, as DNA: TGTGCCAGCAGTCTCCAGGGCTACGAGCAGTACTTC. Protein sequence: CASSLQGYEQYF.

This chain joins TRBV7-6 and TRBJ1-5; D ambiguous. The V gene lost 2 bases and the J gene lost 5 bases, with 13 bases spanning the gap. The germline gives CDR1 SGHVS, CDR2 FNYEAQ. This CDR3 is 15 amino acids long. Written as DNA, the CDR3 is TGTGCCAGCAGCTTACTACACACCCGCGATCAGCCCCAGCATTTT. Its protein product is CASSLLHTRDQPQHF.

The gene calls are TRBV28 and TRBJ1-2; the D is unclear. The ends were cut back, 7 bases at V and 3 bases at J, with 18 bases in the middle. Per the germline V gene, CDR1 is MDHEN and CDR2 is SYDVKM. The CDR3 is 15 amino acids. The CDR3 protein is CASNQTPQQDYGYTF. DNA of the CDR3: TGTGCCAGCAATCAGACACCCCAGCAGGACTATGGCTACACCTTC.

The genes are TRBV2 and TRBJ2-7; 9 nucleotides agree with TRBD2. V trimming: 8 bases; J trimming: 1 base; junction bases outside the gene matches: 9. Germline values: CDR1 SNHLY, CDR2 FYNNEI. The length of the CDR3 is 15 residues. In DNA, the CDR3 is TGTGCCAGCTCCGGGGTGCGGGAGGGATCCTACGAGCAGTACTTC. Its protein is CASSGVREGSYEQYF.

CDR3 residues: CASSLGGRGTDTQYF. The CDR3, as DNA: TGCGCCAGCAGCTTGGGCGGGAGGGGCACAGATACGCAGTATTTT. The chain joins TRBV5-1 to TRBJ2-3; 9 bases are a match to TRBD2. CDR3 length equals 15 residues. The germline V gene encodes CDR1 SGHRS and CDR2 YFSETQ. The V gene end was trimmed by 0 bases and the J gene end by 1 base; junction bases not matched to a gene: 0.

J is TRBJ1-1 and V is TRBV4-2, with a tentative D call TRBD1 (6 bases). Germline assignment: CDR1 LGHNA and CDR2 YNFKEQ. The CDR3 is 15 amino acids. V lost 5 bases and J lost 0, with 13 bases in between. Here the CDR3 DNA reads TGTGCCAGCAGCGACCAGGGGATGATGAACACTGAAGCTTTCTTT. Its translation is CASSDQGMMNTEAFF.